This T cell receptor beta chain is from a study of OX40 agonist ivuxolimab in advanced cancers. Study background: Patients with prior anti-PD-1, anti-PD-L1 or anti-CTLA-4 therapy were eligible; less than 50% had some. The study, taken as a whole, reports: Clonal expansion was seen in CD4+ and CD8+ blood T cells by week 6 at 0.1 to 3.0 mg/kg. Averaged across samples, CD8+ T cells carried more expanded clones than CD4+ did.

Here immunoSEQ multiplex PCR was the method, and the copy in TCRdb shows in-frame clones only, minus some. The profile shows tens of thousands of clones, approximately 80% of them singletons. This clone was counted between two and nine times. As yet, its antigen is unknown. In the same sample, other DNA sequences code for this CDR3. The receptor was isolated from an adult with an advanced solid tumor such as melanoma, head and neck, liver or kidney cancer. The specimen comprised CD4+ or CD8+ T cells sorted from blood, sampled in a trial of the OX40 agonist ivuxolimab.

The CDR3 DNA is TGTGCCACCAGCAGAGATACAGGAAATCAGCCCCAGCATTTT. It codes for CATSRDTGNQPQHF. The V and J genes are TRBV15 and TRBJ1-5; TRBD1 is a possible D gene (5 bases). The CDR3 is made up of 14 amino acids. The germline V and J ends were trimmed by 0 bases and 4 bases, with 7 bases remaining between them. In germline, CDR1 is LNHNV, CDR2 YYDKDF (reference sequence).